This record concerns one TCR beta chain sequence. Its antigen remains unidentified. V dropped 3 bases and J dropped 9 bases, with 5 bases sitting between them. Germline CDR1 MGHRA, CDR2 YSYEKL. This CDR3 comprises 11 residues. There was relapse after autologous stem cell transplantation in every patient, and there was variation in brentuximab vedotin exposure. The sample is drawn from a study of PD-1 blockade in classical Hodgkin lymphoma. The assay was immunoSEQ multiplex PCR, and TCRdb's table has in-frame clones only and misses some. Of 45,000 to 55,000 clones listed, over 75% are singletons. Study-wide points: Repertoires differed for reasons still undefined, possibly disease activity or prior therapy. A significant rise in TCR diversity was seen by C4D1 for CD4+ cells but not for CD8+ cells. The authors excluded patients who started nivolumab under 1 year after ASCT.

The sample was peripheral blood mononuclear cells (PBMCs), taken at baseline. The TCR sequence derives from a human donor with classical Hodgkin lymphoma. V usage is TRBV4-1 and J usage is TRBJ2-2; D is unclear. The CDR3 DNA reads TGCGCCAGCAGCCAGGCCCGGGAGCTGTTTTTT. This codes for CASSQARELFF.